These 20 T cell receptor beta chains were sequenced from one sample in a study of breast tumors, draining lymph nodes, adjacent tissues (dated by TCRdb to the mid-2010s). The library was produced with multiplex PCR. The sequencing machine was an Illumina HiSeq 2000. TCRdb reworked the public reads: Q25 trimming with fastp, MiXCR clone assembly, productive beta chains retained. Each record represents a unique CDR3 protein, reported with the most common genes and DNA among its rows. The sample records just under 65,000 distinct CDR3 sequences, approximately 57% of which are singletons. The ten largest account for roughly 18% of the sample. The sequenced sample was breast tumor tissue. These TCRs come from a female donor with breast cancer. Some clones in this sample may be carry-over from other donors' samples.

The chain couples TRBV20-1 to TRBJ2-5; 9 nucleotides agree with TRBD1. Germline CDR1 and CDR2: DFQATT and SNEGSKA (reference sequence). The V segment lost 2 bases and the J segment 5 bases; nucleotides outside the gene matches: 12. The CDR3 is made up of 16 amino acids. CDR3 residues: CSARLWDRDSMETQYF. CDR3 nucleotide sequence: TGCAGTGCTAGACTGTGGGACAGGGATTCGATGGAGACCCAGTACTTC.

This clonotype occurred many times. The chain links TRBV11-2 to TRBJ1-2; 9 bases are a match to TRBD1. The CDR3 covers 13 residues. Germline V gene sequence: CDR1 SGHAT, CDR2 FQNNGV. The V gene end was trimmed by 5 bases and the J gene end by 5 bases; junction bases not matched to a gene: 3. The CDR3 is CASSPGQGYGYTF. The CDR3 region has the DNA TGTGCCAGCAGCCCCGGACAGGGGTATGGCTACACCTTC.

This clonotype turned up a few times. The V gene is TRBV6-2 or TRBV6-3, the J gene TRBJ1-1, with D possibly TRBD1 on 5 matching bases. Between the trimmed V and J ends, which lost 6 bases and 0 bases, there was a span of 17 bases. CDR1 and CDR2 (germline): MNHEY, SVGEGT. The CDR3 loop spans 16 amino acids. The CDR3, as DNA: TGTGCCAGCAGGGTGGGGTGGGACGCAGTGAACACTGAAGCTTTCTTT. It codes for CASRVGWDAVNTEAFF.

This clonotype occurred many times. V is TRBV15 and J is TRBJ2-2, with D perhaps matching TRBD2 (6 bases). The length of the CDR3 is 16 residues. Germline V gene lookup returns CDR1 LNHNV and CDR2 YYDKDF (reference sequence). V lost 2 bases, J lost 0 bases, and 10 bases lay in between. CDR3 amino acids: CATSRYSGPNTGELFF. The CDR3 coding sequence is TGTGCCACCAGCAGATATAGCGGACCGAACACCGGGGAGCTGTTTTTT.

This clonotype was picked up many times. The V and J genes are TRBV18 and TRBJ2-3; TRBD2 is a possible D gene (7 bases). The CDR3 runs to 17 residues. Germline-derived CDR1 and CDR2 are KGHSH and LQKENI. The ends were cut back, 0 bases at V and 4 bases at J, with 17 bases in the middle. The CDR3 DNA sequence: TGTGCCAGCTCACCACCGGTCGGGGGGCTCAAGGCAGATACGCAGTATTTT. It codes for CASSPPVGGLKADTQYF.

This clonotype has ten or more counts. This may arise from a read error, as a much more abundant clone is one base away. In DNA form, the CDR3 reads TGTGCCAGCAGTCACTCACGACAGACTGAAGCTTTCTTT. Translating gives CASSHSRQTEAFF. The chain has TRBV6-5 and TRBJ1-1; the D gene is possibly TRBD1 (5 bases). The germline V gene encodes CDR1 MNHEY and CDR2 SVGAGI. This CDR3 spans 13 amino acids.

This clonotype has a count of ten or more. A much larger clone sits a single nucleotide away, making a read error possible. This chain joins TRBV5-1 and TRBJ2-5, with TRBD1 matching 7 bases. The CDR3 is made up of 15 amino acids. Germline V gene lookup returns CDR1 SGHRS and CDR2 YFSETQ. With 4 bases clipped from V and 5 bases from J, the junction kept 11 bases outside the gene matches. The CDR3 DNA sequence: TGCGCCAGCAGCCGCGTTGTACAGGGGCACGAGACCCAGTACTTC. It yields the protein CASSRVVQGHETQYF.

The rearrangement uses TRBV13 and TRBJ2-2, with D possibly matching TRBD1 (6 bases). This CDR3 is 16 amino acids long. Per the germline V gene, CDR1 is PRHDT and CDR2 is FYEKMQ (reference sequence). V gave up 5 bases and J gave up 0 bases, with 13 bases separating them. The CDR3 loop reads CASSPPGTTNTGELFF. DNA of the CDR3: TGTGCCAGCAGCCCACCTGGGACAACGAACACCGGGGAGCTGTTTTTT.

CDR3 amino acids: CASSLDPPGTGNTIYF. CDR3 sequence (DNA): TGCGCCAGCAGCTTGGACCCTCCGGGAACTGGAAACACCATATATTTT. The chain is built from TRBV5-1 and TRBJ1-3; D gene unclear. The V end lost 0 bases, the J end lost 2 bases, and 12 bases lay between the germline ends. Germline-derived CDR1 and CDR2 are SGHRS and YFSETQ. The CDR3 has 16 amino acids.

At least ten counts were recorded for this clonotype. As DNA, the CDR3 is TGTGCCATCAGTGAGTCAGGGACGTACGAGCAGTACTTC. Translated: CAISESGTYEQYF. The V and J genes are TRBV10-3 and TRBJ2-7; D is tentatively TRBD1 or TRBD2 (5 bases each). The CDR3 runs to 13 residues. The V and J ends lost 0 bases and 4 bases respectively, with 7 bases between them. Germline values: CDR1 ENHRY, CDR2 SYGVKD.

This clonotype was counted ten times or more. This may come from a read error, since a much larger clone is one base off. The chain joins TRBV20-1 to TRBJ2-5; 7 nucleotides match TRBD1. The CDR3 loop spans 15 amino acids. Germline V gene data show CDR1 as DFQATT and CDR2 as SNEGSKA (reference sequence). With 0 bases clipped from V and 4 bases from J, the junction kept 8 bases outside the gene matches. CDR3 region: CSARDGNRGTETQYF. Here the CDR3 DNA reads TGCAGTGCTAGAGATGGGAACAGGGGTACAGAGACCCAGTACTTC.

The rearrangement links TRBV4-3 to TRBJ1-6; D is uncertain. Trimming took 0 bases from V and 4 from J, leaving 10 bases between them. This CDR3 has 16 amino acids. Germline V CDR1 and CDR2: LGHNA, YSLEER. This CDR3 reads CASSQDGAGYNSPLHF. The DNA of the CDR3 is TGCGCCAGCAGCCAAGATGGTGCGGGTTATAATTCACCCCTCCACTTT.

This clonotype was detected once. The CDR3 loop is CATQGGPSSGNTIYF. CDR3 coding DNA: TGTGCCACCCAAGGGGGCCCGAGCTCTGGAAACACCATATATTTT. The chain employs TRBV24-1 and TRBJ1-3; 7 bases align to TRBD1. With 9 bases clipped from V and 0 bases from J, the junction kept 7 bases outside the gene matches. CDR1 and CDR2 from the germline V gene are KGHDR and SFDVKD. The CDR3 totals 15 residues.

This clonotype was counted many times. An end of the junction does not agree with germline; a read error may underlie this. The rearrangement uses TRBV7-7 and TRBJ2-3; the match to TRBD2 covers 8 bases. Germline-derived CDR1 and CDR2 are SSHAT and FNYEAQ (reference sequence). The CDR3 covers 16 residues. The CDR3 loop is CASSLGGGTSTDTQYF. CDR3 bases: TGTGCTAGCAGCTTAGGCGGGGGGACTAGCACAGATACGCAGTATTTT.

This clonotype was found many times. V is TRBV6-5 and J is TRBJ2-3; 12 nucleotides line up with TRBD2. V was pared by 0 bases and J by 2 bases, with 9 bases of the junction left unmatched. The CDR3 consists of 19 residues. Germline CDR1 and CDR2: MNHEY and SVGAGI. CDR3 DNA: TGTGCCAGCAGTTACTCATCCCCCGGACTAGCGGGGACCACAGATACGCAGTATTTT. Amino acid sequence: CASSYSSPGLAGTTDTQYF.

V is TRBV19 and J is TRBJ2-7; a possible D gene is TRBD1 (6 bases). The CDR3 runs 15 residues. Germline CDR1 is LNHDA and CDR2 is SQIVND (reference sequence). Trimming cost V 4 bases and J 8 bases, with 21 bases left between them. CDR3 sequence reads: CASSRGSRGQGKQYF. The CDR3 region has the DNA TGTGCCAGTAGTAGAGGGTCTCGGGGCCAGGGGAAGCAGTACTTC.

The J gene is TRBJ2-7, the V gene TRBV11-3, with D maybe TRBD2 (6 bases). Germline V gene sequence: CDR1 SGHNT, CDR2 YENEEA. Between the trimmed V and J ends, which lost 5 bases and 7 bases, there was a span of 12 bases. The CDR3 has 12 amino acids. As DNA, the CDR3 is TGTGCCAGCAGCCAATCCCGGGGGGAGCAGTACTTC. It encodes CASSQSRGEQYF.

V gene TRBV11-3 combines with J gene TRBJ1-2; D may be TRBD1 (6 bases). The germline CDR1 and CDR2 sequences are SGHNT and YENEEA. This CDR3 is built from 16 residues. Trimming shortened V by 0 bases and J by 1 base, and 12 bases separated the two germline ends. CDR3 loop: CASSLEGRGNNYGYTF. CDR3 nucleotides: TGTGCCAGCAGCTTAGAAGGAAGGGGGAATAACTATGGCTACACCTTC.

This clonotype has ten or more counts. This rearrangement joins TRBV13 to TRBJ2-5; D is possibly TRBD1 or TRBD2 (6 bases each). V lost 6 bases and J lost 5, with 16 bases in between. Germline V gives CDR1 PRHDT, CDR2 FYEKMQ (reference sequence). This CDR3 contains 14 residues. The CDR3 protein is CASSSGHAGETQYF. The CDR3 DNA sequence: TGTGCCAGCAGTTCGGGACACGCGGGGGAGACCCAGTACTTC.

On this clonotype: A junction end diverges from the germline sequence, so it may reflect a read error. Written as DNA, the CDR3 is TGTGCCAGCAGCTTAGACGGACAGGGAGACTATGGCTACCCCTTC. This gives the protein CASSLDGQGDYGYPF. This rearrangement joins TRBV7-3 to TRBJ1-2; 8 nucleotides line up with TRBD1. This CDR3 comprises 15 residues. Germline lookup yields CDR1 SGHTA and CDR2 FQGTGA.